Following are 2 T cell receptor beta chains from one sample sequenced in a study of shared clonotypes between healthy human individuals. Sequencing was performed with immunoSEQ multiplex PCR; in TCRdb, only in-frame clones are kept and a portion is missing. The repertoire holds 400,000 to 600,000 clones, with about 80% as singletons. Sample: PBMCs. All receptors come from a woman aged 40 to 50 in good health. Some clones in this sample may be carry-over from other donors' samples.

This clone was seen a single time. V gene TRBV5-1 combines with J gene TRBJ2-4, with TRBD1 matching over 7 bases. The CDR3 length is 17 residues. Germline V gene lookup returns CDR1 SGHRS and CDR2 YFSETQ. V dropped 5 bases and J dropped 0; count of bases not matched to a gene: 11. CDR3: CASRDFRDRLAKNIQYF. As DNA, the CDR3 is TGCGCCAGCAGGGACTTCAGGGACAGACTAGCCAAAAACATTCAGTACTTC.

The chain uses TRBV2 and TRBJ1-1; D is uncertain. This CDR3 is built from 15 residues. The germline V and J ends were trimmed by 4 bases and 0 bases, with 12 bases remaining between them. Germline-derived CDR1 and CDR2 are SNHLY and FYNNEI. In nucleotides, the CDR3 is TGTGCCAGCAGTGCATTTGGGGAGATGAACACTGAAGCTTTCTTT. Translated, it gives CASSAFGEMNTEAFF.